These 17 T cell receptor beta chains were sequenced from one sample in a study of T cell changes during pregnancy in multiple sclerosis. Here immunoSEQ multiplex PCR was the method, and the copy in TCRdb shows in-frame clones only, minus some. The data show about 40,000 clones, 70% to 90% seen once. The source material was CD4+ T cells from peripheral blood mononuclear cells, sampled after pregnancy. Receptors originate from a female donor with multiple sclerosis, enrolled in a pregnancy study.

The CDR3 sequence: CAWSLGLLTDTQYF. CDR3 coding DNA: TGTGCCTGGAGTTTGGGACTGCTCACAGATACGCAGTATTTT. The gene calls are TRBV30 and TRBJ2-3; TRBD2 might be the D (6 bases). The germline gives CDR1 GTSNPN, CDR2 SVGIG (reference sequence). Trimming took 2 bases from V and 2 from J, leaving 11 bases between them. CDR3 size: 14 residues.

V gene TRBV19 combines with J gene TRBJ2-2; 7 positions match TRBD2. V trimming: 7 bases; J trimming: 4 bases; junction bases outside the gene matches: 9. Per germline, CDR1 LNHDA and CDR2 SQIVND (reference sequence). The CDR3 loop spans 15 amino acids. The DNA of the CDR3 is TGTGCCAGTAACAAGCGGGGAAGTGGCACCGGGGAGCTGTTTTTT. This codes for CASNKRGSGTGELFF.

The rearrangement uses TRBV7-9 and TRBJ2-6; D is unresolved. V shed 6 bases and J shed 0 bases, with 15 bases lying between them. Germline CDR1 SEHNR, CDR2 FQNEAQ (reference sequence). This CDR3 has 17 residues. CDR3 nucleotide sequence: TGTGCCAGCAGTCCTCCGCCCCGGTTCTCTGGGGCCAACGTCCTGACTTTC. Its translation: CASSPPPRFSGANVLTF.

The rearrangement joins TRBV5-1 to TRBJ2-7, with D tentatively TRBD2 (6 bases). The CDR3 length is 13 residues. Germline V gene data show CDR1 as SGHRS and CDR2 as YFSETQ. The V end was cut by 4 bases, the J end by 4 bases, with 12 bases between. The CDR3 reads CASSPGTHYEQYF. CDR3 in DNA: TGCGCCAGCAGCCCCGGGACTCATTACGAGCAGTACTTC.

The rearrangement joins TRBV15 to TRBJ2-5; the match to TRBD2 covers 7 bases. The CDR3 extends over 13 amino acids. The V gene end was trimmed by 3 bases and the J gene end by 5 bases; junction bases not matched to a gene: 3. CDR1 is LNHNV and CDR2 is YYDKDF in the germline V gene (reference sequence). The CDR3 region is CATSRGGGETQYF. CDR3 bases: TGTGCCACCAGCAGGGGGGGAGGGGAGACCCAGTACTTC. The variable domain in full, completed from reference TRBV15 and TRBJ2-5, reads DAMVIQNPRYQVTQFGKPVTLSCSQTLNHNVMYWYQQKSSQAPKLLFHYYDKDFNNEADTPDNFQSRRPNTSFCFLDIRSPGLGDTAMYLCATSRGGGETQYFGPGTRLLVL.

The J gene is TRBJ2-3, the V gene TRBV18, with unresolved D. CDR1 is KGHSH and CDR2 is LQKENI in the germline V gene. V was pared by 1 base and J by 6 bases, with 11 bases between. The CDR3 extends over 14 amino acids. Written as DNA, the CDR3 is TGTGCCAGCTCACCACGGCCCCTCTGGGATACGCAGTATTTT. Its protein product is CASSPRPLWDTQYF.

The V gene is TRBV7-9, the J gene TRBJ1-1, with a tentative D call TRBD1 (6 bases). CDR3 length equals 13 residues. Germline V gene data show CDR1 as SEHNR and CDR2 as FQNEAQ (reference sequence). Trimming left V 11 bases short and J 1 base short, with 14 bases between. The CDR3 bases are TGTGCCGCGACCGGGACACAGAACACTGAAGCTTTCTTT. Protein product: CAATGTQNTEAFF.

The chain links TRBV7-9 to TRBJ2-5, with D unclear. The CDR3 has 14 amino acids. V gave up 6 bases and J gave up 0 bases, with 11 bases separating them. Germline CDR1 SEHNR, CDR2 FQNEAQ (reference sequence). The CDR3 DNA follows: TGTGCCAGCAGTCTTGGCCTCGACCAAGAGACCCAGTACTTC. This codes for CASSLGLDQETQYF.

V is TRBV5-1 and J is TRBJ2-7; maybe TRBD2 (6 bases). The CDR3 covers 13 residues. V dropped 4 bases and J dropped 2 bases, with 10 bases sitting between them. Looked up from germline, CDR1 is SGHRS and CDR2 is YFSETQ. The CDR3 is CASSTGLPYEQYF. The CDR3 region has the DNA TGCGCCAGCAGCACGGGACTGCCCTACGAGCAGTACTTC.

The DNA of the CDR3 is TGCAGCGCGGGTAGATTTTCTAACTATGGCTACACCTTC. This translates into CSAGRFSNYGYTF. The rearrangement links TRBV29-1 to TRBJ1-2; D gene uncertain. The CDR3 length is 13 residues. Germline V CDR1 and CDR2: SQVTM, ANQGSEA. V shed 7 bases and J shed 0 bases, with 12 bases lying between them.

This sequence joins TRBV6-6 and TRBJ1-1; maybe TRBD1 (6 bases). CDR1 and CDR2 (germline): MNHNY, SVGAGI (reference sequence). The CDR3 covers 14 residues. V shed 8 bases and J shed 4 bases, with 17 bases lying between them. CDR3 in DNA: TGTGCCAGCTCGTGGGGGGGGCAGAGCACTGAAGCTTTCTTT. Protein sequence: CASSWGGQSTEAFF.

This clone was detected only a few times. The rearrangement uses TRBV6-5 and TRBJ2-3, with 13 bases that match TRBD2. The germline CDR1 and CDR2 sequences are MNHEY and SVGAGI. V was pared by 4 bases and J by 6 bases, with 4 bases of the junction left unmatched. The CDR3 extends over 15 amino acids. CDR3 sequence reads: CASSSGLAGVDTQYF. For the CDR3, the DNA is TGTGCCAGCAGTTCAGGACTAGCGGGGGTTGATACGCAGTATTTT.

The V gene is TRBV4-2, the J gene TRBJ1-1; TRBD1 agrees at 8 bases. CDR1 and CDR2 from the germline V gene are LGHNA and YNFKEQ. The CDR3 has 22 amino acids. V was clipped by 2 bases and J by 1 base; unmatched bases: 24. As DNA, the CDR3 is TGTGCCAGCAGCCAACCCCCGATGCGAGGGACAGGCTTACCGCGGGGGAACACTGAAGCTTTCTTT. This gives the protein CASSQPPMRGTGLPRGNTEAFF.

This CDR3 reads CASSLRGGAKEKLFF. CDR3 nucleotide sequence: TGCGCCAGCAGCTTGCGAGGGGGCGCGAAGGAAAAACTGTTTTTT. J is TRBJ1-4 and V is TRBV5-1, with 7 bases identical to TRBD1. The CDR3 contains 15 residues. J lost 8 bases, V lost 1 base, and 8 bases had no gene match. Germline V gene data show CDR1 as SGHRS and CDR2 as YFSETQ.

The chain couples TRBV5-5 to TRBJ2-3; D uncertain. V lost 1 base to trimming and J lost 1 base, with 4 bases between them. This CDR3 has 13 amino acids. CDR1 and CDR2 from the germline V gene are SGHKS and YYEKEE (reference sequence). CDR3 protein: CASSLTGTDTQYF. CDR3 nucleotide sequence: TGTGCCAGCAGCTTGACAGGCACAGATACGCAGTATTTT.

The chain employs TRBV19 and TRBJ1-2; 7 nucleotides align to TRBD1. With 5 bases clipped from V and 5 bases from J, the junction kept 5 bases outside the gene matches. CDR3 length: 13 residues. In germline, CDR1 is LNHDA, CDR2 SQIVND (reference sequence). The CDR3 loop reads CASSVTGEYGYTF. CDR3 sequence (DNA): TGTGCCAGTAGTGTTACAGGGGAGTATGGCTACACCTTC.

The V call is TRBV19, the J call TRBJ1-1; no definite D call. The CDR3 is 12 residues long. V was cut by 3 bases and J by 10 bases, with 12 bases left in between. In germline, CDR1 is LNHDA, CDR2 SQIVND (reference sequence). The CDR3 is CASSILGGGAFF. In DNA, the CDR3 is TGTGCCAGTAGTATCCTGGGCGGAGGAGCTTTCTTT.